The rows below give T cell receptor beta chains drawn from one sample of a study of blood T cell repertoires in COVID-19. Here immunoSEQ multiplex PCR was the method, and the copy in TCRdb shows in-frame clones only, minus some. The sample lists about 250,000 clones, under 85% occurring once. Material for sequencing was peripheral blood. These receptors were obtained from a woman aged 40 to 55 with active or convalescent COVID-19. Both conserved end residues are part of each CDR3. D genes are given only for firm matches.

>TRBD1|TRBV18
CASSGQGTDEQYF
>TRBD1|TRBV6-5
CASSSDRGNTIYF
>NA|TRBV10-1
CASSGSGTDTQYF
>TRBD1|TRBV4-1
CASSQEGTGWDYGYTF
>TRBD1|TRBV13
CASSRGQGNGYTF
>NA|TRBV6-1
CASIEPGATNEKLFF
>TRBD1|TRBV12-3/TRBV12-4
CASRPGTGSGYTF
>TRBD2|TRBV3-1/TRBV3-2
CASSQRGGSTDTQYF
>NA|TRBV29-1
CSVEVGGNEKLFF
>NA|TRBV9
CASSPGGNAYGYTF
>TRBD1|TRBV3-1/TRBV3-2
CASSPRGQTNTEAFF
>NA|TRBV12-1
CASSFDGYGYTF
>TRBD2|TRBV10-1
CASSFSAGTSGGSTDTQYF
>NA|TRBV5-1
CASTDPNTGELFF
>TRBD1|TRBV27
CASSSLQGEMVGYTF
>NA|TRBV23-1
CASSQPMPGANQPQHF
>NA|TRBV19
CATGVQGLRGYTF
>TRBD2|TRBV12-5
CASGLGTSGSYNEQFF
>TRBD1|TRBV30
CAWSVGTGGGYTF
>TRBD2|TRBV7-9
CASSHSGGVAETQYF
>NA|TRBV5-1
CASSFGILSYGYTF
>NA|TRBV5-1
CASSLVGSENTIYF
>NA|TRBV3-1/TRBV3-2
CASSLGRALAEAFF
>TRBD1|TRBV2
CASSELDRVNGYTF
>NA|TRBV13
CASSSTRDSYGYTF
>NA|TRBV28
CASSFAGSGYTF
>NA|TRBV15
CATSRSRQFLNEQFF
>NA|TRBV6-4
CASSEGRGNTEAFF
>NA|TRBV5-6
CASSFTGYEKLFF
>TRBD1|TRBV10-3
CAISESVQGGETQYF
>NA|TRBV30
CAWSVNPTDGYTF
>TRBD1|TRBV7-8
CASSLVRSAGQAYGYTF
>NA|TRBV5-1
CASSLSGRVDEKLFF
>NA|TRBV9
CASKGATDTQYF
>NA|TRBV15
CATSRDPAGPTNYNEQFF
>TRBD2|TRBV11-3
CASSHRGSGGQETQYF
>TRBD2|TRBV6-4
CASSPSTSGGGDTQYF
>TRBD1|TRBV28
CASRRSGTVNTEAFF
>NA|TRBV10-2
CASSESWARLSGYTF
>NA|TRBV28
CASSSSTGYRRNQPQHF
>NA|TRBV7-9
CASSLDGYANSPLHF
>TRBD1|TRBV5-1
CASSSRTGAKTGELFF
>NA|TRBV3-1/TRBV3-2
CASSQMAASNYGYTF
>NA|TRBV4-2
CASSQDYRGSIRGYTF
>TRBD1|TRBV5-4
CASSQGQGSADTQYF
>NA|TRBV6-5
CASSPRVLETPNF
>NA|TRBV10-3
CAISQGSANYGYTF
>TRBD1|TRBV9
CASSPGQGYGYTF
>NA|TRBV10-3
CAIKPASASNTGELFF
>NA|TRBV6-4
CASSEDTETEAFF
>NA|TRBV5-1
CASSPDQYGDFNSGANVLTF
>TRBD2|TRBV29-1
CSVGGLAELTQYF